Described below is a single T cell receptor beta chain sequence and its context. Its target is unknown. No infections or other immune events were documented during collection. The CDR3 consists of 16 residues. After removal of 2 bases from V and 1 base from J, the junction contained 7 bases not matched to a gene. CDR1 and CDR2 from the germline V gene are GTSNPN and SVGIG (reference sequence). The source of the sample is a study of identifying expanded T cells in peripheral blood. The method was immunoSEQ multiplex PCR; TCRdb's version includes in-frame clones alone and lacks a portion of them. The sample consists of 85,000 to 100,000 clones, about 91% of them appearing once. Points from the study as a whole: Clone count variance between roughly 2-week samples rose with total template count.

This TCR came from a person aged 18 to 75 in good health. This chain uses TRBV30 with TRBJ1-3, with 8 bases identical to TRBD1. Sequenced: blood. CDR3 in amino acids: CAWSMGQDHSGNTIYF. DNA of the CDR3: TGTGCCTGGAGTATGGGACAGGACCATTCTGGAAACACCATATATTTT.